The 27 T cell receptor beta chains below were found in one sample sequenced in a study of PD-1 blockade in mismatch repair-deficient tumors. Assay used: immunoSEQ multiplex PCR; TCRdb lists only in-frame clones, some missing. This table holds 40,000 to 60,000 clones, around three quarters found once. Sequenced here: PBMCs, sampled before pembrolizumab treatment. These receptors all stem from an adult with mismatch repair-deficient cancer.

The chain has TRBV5-6 and TRBJ1-2, with D unclear. CDR1 is SGHDT and CDR2 is YYEEEE in the germline V gene. The CDR3 covers 13 residues. The V end was cut by 0 bases, the J end by 4 bases, with 7 bases between. For the CDR3, the DNA is TGTGCCAGCAGCTTGGGGGGAGCCTATGGCTACACCTTC. Translation gives CASSLGGAYGYTF.

J is TRBJ2-5 and V is TRBV30; TRBD1 agrees at 11 bases. Germline trimming cut 0 bases from V and 1 base from J; bases unmatched to any gene: 4. The CDR3 runs to 16 residues. CDR1 GTSNPN and CDR2 SVGIG come from the germline V gene (reference sequence). The CDR3 reads CAWSVGQGAGQETQYF. The CDR3 nucleotides are TGTGCCTGGAGTGTTGGACAGGGGGCAGGCCAAGAGACCCAGTACTTC.

The chain joins TRBV7-9 to TRBJ2-5; 7 nucleotides agree with TRBD2. The V segment lost 4 bases and the J segment 5 bases; nucleotides outside the gene matches: 13. CDR3 length: 16 residues. CDR1 is SEHNR and CDR2 is FQNEAQ in the germline V gene (reference sequence). CDR3 sequence: CASSYRQGRGGETQYF. CDR3 DNA: TGTGCCAGCAGCTACCGTCAAGGGAGGGGAGGCGAGACCCAGTACTTC. The whole variable domain, remainder taken from reference TRBV7-9 and TRBJ2-5, is DTGVSQNPRHKITKRGQNVTFRCDPISEHNRLYWYRQTLGQGPEFLTYFQNEAQLEKSRLLSDRFSAERPKGSFSTLEIQRTEQGDSAMYLCASSYRQGRGGETQYFGPGTRLLVL.

The gene calls are TRBV6-5 and TRBJ2-2; D is undetermined. Trimming removed 2 bases at V and 2 bases at J, with 12 bases between. There are 16 residues in the CDR3. Germline V gene data show CDR1 as MNHEY and CDR2 as SVGAGI. The CDR3 DNA reads as TGTGCCAGCAGTTACGCTGAAAATAGAAACACCGGGGAGCTGTTTTTT. It translates to CASSYAENRNTGELFF.

The V and J genes are TRBV28 and TRBJ2-1; D remains unclear. Trimming pared 5 bases from V and 0 bases from J, leaving 5 bases between. Germline loops: CDR1 MDHEN, CDR2 SYDVKM. The CDR3 sequence is 13 residues long. The CDR3 is CASSPTSYNEQFF. CDR3 sequence (DNA): TGTGCCAGCAGTCCGACCTCCTACAATGAGCAGTTCTTC.

The CDR3 region has the DNA TGTGCCAGCAGCGAGGGGAGGAGAAACTATGGCTACACCTTC. This translates into CASSEGRRNYGYTF. The chain has TRBV6-5 and TRBJ1-2, with D perhaps TRBD1 (5 bases). Per germline, CDR1 MNHEY and CDR2 SVGAGI. V dropped 6 bases and J dropped 2 bases, with 13 bases sitting between them. This CDR3 is 14 amino acids long.

The V and J genes are TRBV28 and TRBJ2-7, with D perhaps TRBD1 (5 bases). This CDR3 is 14 amino acids long. Germline V CDR1 and CDR2: MDHEN, SYDVKM. Trimming removed 6 bases at V and 3 bases at J, with 15 bases between. The CDR3 loop reads CASSLTDRDYEQYF. The CDR3 nucleotides read TGTGCCAGCAGCTTGACAGACAGAGACTACGAGCAGTACTTC.

The V gene is TRBV19, the J gene TRBJ2-3, with 8 bases matching TRBD2. The CDR3 sequence is 14 residues long. Germline CDR1 is LNHDA and CDR2 is SQIVND (reference sequence). The trim removed 4 bases at V and 0 bases at J, leaving 0 bases unmatched. The CDR3 is CASSTSGSTDTQYF. The CDR3 coding sequence is TGTGCCAGTAGTACTAGCGGGAGCACAGATACGCAGTATTTT.

The chain couples TRBV28 to TRBJ1-1, with D tentatively TRBD1 (5 bases). The germline gives CDR1 MDHEN, CDR2 SYDVKM. This CDR3 comprises 15 residues. The V end lost 8 bases, the J end lost 3 bases, and 19 bases lay between the germline ends. The CDR3 DNA reads as TGTGCCAGCGCAGGGTCTACAAGTAGGGACACTGAAGCTTTCTTT. It yields the protein CASAGSTSRDTEAFF.

The rearrangement uses TRBV19 and TRBJ2-5; 12 bases align to TRBD2. Looked up from germline, CDR1 is LNHDA and CDR2 is SQIVND (reference sequence). This CDR3 comprises 15 residues. J was trimmed by 8 bases and V by 5 bases; bases with no gene match: 9. The CDR3 DNA reads as TGTGCCAGTAGTCCATTACTAGCGGGAGGTGAAACCCAGTACTTC. Its translation: CASSPLLAGGETQYF. The full variable domain, in which reference TRBV19 and TRBJ2-5 provide the parts outside the CDR3, is DGGITQSPKYLFRKEGQNVTLSCEQNLNHDAMYWYRQDPGQGLRLIYYSQIVNDFQKGDIAEGYSVSREKKESFPLTVTSAQKNPTAFYLCASSPLLAGGETQYFGPGTRLLVL.

The genes are TRBV28 and TRBJ1-2; D may be TRBD1 (6 bases). Per germline, CDR1 MDHEN and CDR2 SYDVKM. The CDR3 consists of 13 residues. V lost 10 bases and J lost 8, with 20 bases in between. CDR3 sequence: CATIITGRNGYTF. CDR3 nucleotides: TGTGCCACCATAATTACAGGGCGAAACGGCTACACCTTC.

The rearrangement joins TRBV5-6 to TRBJ2-1; D unresolved. V was shortened by 3 bases and J by 2 bases, with 6 bases between the two germline ends. CDR1 SGHDT and CDR2 YYEEEE come from the germline V gene. The CDR3 runs to 13 residues. The CDR3 sequence is CASSSGPYNEQFF. In nucleotides, the CDR3 is TGTGCCAGCAGCTCCGGCCCCTACAATGAGCAGTTCTTC.

The chain joins TRBV10-3 to TRBJ2-7; 8 positions agree with TRBD1. With V trimmed by 3 bases and J by 4 bases, 11 bases remained unmatched. The CDR3 covers 16 residues. CDR1 ENHRY and CDR2 SYGVKD come from the germline V gene. CDR3 sequence reads: CAISDPGSGGGYEQYF. CDR3 in DNA: TGTGCCATCAGTGACCCCGGGTCAGGGGGCGGTTACGAGCAGTACTTC.

V and J are TRBV10-3 and TRBJ2-7, with TRBD1 matching over 9 bases. The germline V gene encodes CDR1 ENHRY and CDR2 SYGVKD. Trimming at V came to 4 bases and at J to 0 bases, leaving 1 base not matched to a gene. CDR3 length: 14 residues. The CDR3 is CAISGGQGSYEQYF. The CDR3 nucleotides read TGTGCCATCAGTGGGGGACAGGGCTCCTACGAGCAGTACTTC.

This clone was seen once. This chain joins TRBV5-6 and TRBJ1-4; 8 nucleotides line up with TRBD1. CDR3 length: 14 residues. With V trimmed by 2 bases and J by 8 bases, 5 bases remained unmatched. Looked up from germline, CDR1 is SGHDT and CDR2 is YYEEEE. The CDR3, as DNA: TGTGCCAGCAGCTTCCCGGGACAGGCGGAAAAACTGTTTTTT. Translation gives CASSFPGQAEKLFF.

The chain recombines TRBV7-2 with TRBJ2-6; 7 positions agree with TRBD1. This CDR3 is 18 amino acids long. Per germline, CDR1 SGHTA and CDR2 FQGNSA. Trimming cost V 1 base and J 2 bases; bases outside gene matches: 8. The CDR3 DNA sequence: TGTGCCAGCAGCTTAGTACGGGACAGAGTTGCTGGGGCCAACGTCCTGACTTTC. This encodes CASSLVRDRVAGANVLTF.

The rearrangement uses TRBV6-1 and TRBJ1-1; a weak D match, TRBD1 (6 bases). Trimming removed 4 bases from V and 5 bases from J, with 14 bases in between. The V gene's germline CDR1 is MNHNS and CDR2 SASEGT. The CDR3 consists of 14 residues. The CDR3, as DNA: TGTGCCAGCAGTGGGGACACTTGGGGTACTGAAGCTTTCTTT. It translates to CASSGDTWGTEAFF.

The genes are TRBV5-8 and TRBJ2-2, with TRBD2 as a possible D gene (6 bases). Germline V gives CDR1 SGHTS, CDR2 YDEGEE. V lost 1 base and J lost 2, with 15 bases in between. The length of the CDR3 is 17 residues. In DNA form, the CDR3 reads TGTGCCAGCAGCTTGCCCCTGGAGGGCCGTAACACCGGGGAGCTGTTTTTT. Translated: CASSLPLEGRNTGELFF.

The gene calls are TRBV5-5 and TRBJ1-2, with D possibly matching TRBD1 (5 bases). The CDR3 is made up of 16 amino acids. Looked up from germline, CDR1 is SGHKS and CDR2 is YYEKEE (reference sequence). V gave up 0 bases and J gave up 2 bases, with 14 bases separating them. The CDR3 sequence: CASSLVWDGSNYGYTF. In DNA, the CDR3 is TGTGCCAGCAGCTTGGTGTGGGACGGTTCGAACTATGGCTACACCTTC.

The chain couples TRBV10-3 to TRBJ1-5, with D perhaps TRBD1 (6 bases). Trimming took 1 base from V and 4 from J, leaving 11 bases between them. Per germline, CDR1 ENHRY and CDR2 SYGVKD. The CDR3 runs to 15 residues. CDR3 protein: CAISELWTDNQPQHF. The CDR3 coding sequence is TGTGCCATCAGTGAGTTGTGGACAGATAATCAGCCCCAGCATTTT.

The chain carries TRBV10-3 and TRBJ1-1, with D possibly TRBD1 on 5 matching bases. The CDR3 extends over 14 amino acids. CDR1 is ENHRY and CDR2 is SYGVKD in the germline V gene. Deletions cut 6 bases from V and 1 base from J, with 12 bases between. CDR3 DNA: TGTGCCATCAGATTTGGGACGCAGAACACTGAAGCTTTCTTT. This gives the protein CAIRFGTQNTEAFF.

In its sample, this clone was seen once. J is TRBJ1-5 and V is TRBV7-2; D is unclear. CDR1 SGHTA and CDR2 FQGNSA come from the germline V gene. V shed 5 bases and J shed 7 bases, with 15 bases lying between them. This CDR3 is 14 amino acids long. The CDR3 loop is CASSPGVTSQPQHF. The DNA of the CDR3 is TGTGCCAGCAGCCCGGGTGTGACAAGCCAGCCCCAGCATTTT.

The rearrangement uses TRBV19 and TRBJ1-4, with 7 bases lining up with TRBD1. With V trimmed by 6 bases and J by 6 bases, 7 bases remained unmatched. CDR1 is LNHDA, CDR2 SQIVND, per germline (reference sequence). The CDR3 sequence is 14 residues long. The CDR3 region is CASSHEGADEKLFF. The DNA for the CDR3 is TGTGCCAGTAGCCACGAGGGGGCGGATGAAAAACTGTTTTTT.

J is TRBJ2-7 and V is TRBV5-1; D remains unclear. The CDR3 is made up of 12 amino acids. V shed 0 bases and J shed 6 bases, with 7 bases lying between them. In germline, CDR1 is SGHRS, CDR2 YFSETQ. Here the CDR3 reads CASSLASSEQYF. In DNA, the CDR3 is TGCGCCAGCAGCTTGGCCAGCTCCGAGCAGTACTTC.

The chain combines TRBV9 with TRBJ2-7; 8 bases agree with TRBD1. J lost 2 bases, V lost 0 bases, and 4 bases had no gene match. Looked up from germline, CDR1 is SGDLS and CDR2 is YYNGEE. The CDR3 is made up of 15 amino acids. CDR3 protein: CASSVGQGTTYEQYF. Written as DNA, the CDR3 is TGTGCCAGCAGCGTAGGACAGGGGACAACCTACGAGCAGTACTTC.

The V call is TRBV7-8, the J call TRBJ2-1, with 9 nucleotides matching TRBD2. CDR3 length equals 15 residues. Germline V lookup: CDR1 SGHVS, CDR2 FQNEAQ. J was trimmed by 4 bases and V by 5 bases; bases with no gene match: 6. CDR3 amino acids: CASSPSGNEYNEQFF. The CDR3 DNA follows: TGTGCCAGCAGCCCTAGCGGGAACGAATACAATGAGCAGTTCTTC.

This clone was picked up one time. The chain is built from TRBV19 and TRBJ2-1; 9 nucleotides match TRBD1. This CDR3 has 16 amino acids. V was clipped by 4 bases and J by 6 bases; unmatched bases: 10. CDR1 LNHDA and CDR2 SQIVND come from the germline V gene (reference sequence). The CDR3 DNA is TGTGCCAGTAGTAAAATACCGGGACAGGGAATCAATGAGCAGTTCTTC. It translates to CASSKIPGQGINEQFF. Full variable domain (rest looked up from reference TRBV19 and TRBJ2-1): DGGITQSPKYLFRKEGQNVTLSCEQNLNHDAMYWYRQDPGQGLRLIYYSQIVNDFQKGDIAEGYSVSREKKESFPLTVTSAQKNPTAFYLCASSKIPGQGINEQFFGPGTRLTVL.